The rows below give T cell receptor beta chains drawn from one sample of a study of cytomegalovirus exposure and HLA in healthy donors. The assay was immunoSEQ multiplex PCR, and TCRdb's table has in-frame clones only and misses some. The sample gives about 78,000 clones, 80% of which show up once; roughly 30% is in the top ten. Sequencing input: PBMCs. The receptors were gathered from a man aged 45-65 years in good health and CMV-seropositive. CDR3s include the opening cysteine and the closing phenylalanine or tryptophan. The D gene is left open where the match is weak. Clone size is not always given. Where it is, it says once, few, many or a class for expanded clones.

CASSLRRGGSGANGLTF	TGCGCCAGCAGCTTGCGCCGAGGGGGCTCTGGGGCCAACGGCCTGACTTTC	.	TRBJ2-6	TRBD1	TRBV5-1
CASSPGSGQPQHF	TGTGCCAGTAGTCCGGGGTCCGGGCAGCCCCAGCATTTT	.	TRBJ1-5	.	TRBV19
CAWRTNIAGPQHF	TGTGCCTGGAGGACTAATATCGCCGGGCCCCAGCATTTT	.	TRBJ1-5	.	TRBV30
CASSLAPGSWEQYF	TGTGCCAGCAGCTTAGCGCCTGGCAGTTGGGAGCAGTACTTC	.	TRBJ2-7	.	TRBV7-9
CASSLAGQAETQYF	TGTGCCAGCAGCTTAGCCGGTCAGGCGGAGACCCAGTACTTC	.	TRBJ2-5	.	TRBV7-2
CASSQDRATDTQYF	TGTGCCAGCAGCCAAGATCGAGCCACAGATACGCAGTATTTT	.	TRBJ2-3	.	TRBV14
CASSRAGETYEQYF	TGCGCCAGCAGTCGGGCAGGGGAAACCTACGAGCAGTACTTC	.	TRBJ2-7	.	TRBV10-1
CASSSGHPDGGNTIYF	TGTGCCAGCAGCTCGGGACACCCCGACGGGGGAAACACCATATATTTT	.	TRBJ1-3	.	TRBV27
CASSLTLDRVAEQYF	TGCGCCAGCAGTCTCACCCTCGACAGGGTTGCCGAGCAGTACTTC	.	TRBJ2-7	TRBD1	TRBV23-1
CASSLPSGSSFYEQFF	TGTGCCAGCAGCTTACCTAGCGGGAGTAGTTTTTATGAGCAGTTCTTC	.	TRBJ2-1	TRBD2	TRBV7-2
CASSLGGTAGANVLTF	TGTGCCAGCAGCTTAGGGGGGACAGCTGGGGCCAACGTCCTGACTTTC	.	TRBJ2-6	.	TRBV5-4
CAWSGGGRFYEQYF	TGTGCCTGGAGTGGGGGCGGGAGGTTCTACGAGCAGTACTTC	few	TRBJ2-7	TRBD2	TRBV30
CASSLEQRNTEAFF	TGTGCCAGCAGCTTGGAACAGAGAAACACTGAAGCTTTCTTT	.	TRBJ1-1	.	TRBV5-4
CASGLPGLAGTDTQYF	TGTGCTAGTGGACTCCCGGGACTAGCGGGCACAGATACGCAGTATTTT	.	TRBJ2-3	TRBD2	TRBV12-5
CASSPTNGQGEQFF	TGTGCCAGCAGTCCTACTAACGGGCAGGGTGAGCAGTTCTTC	once	TRBJ2-1	.	TRBV4-2
CASSLGGSVNNEQFF	TGTGCCAGCAGCTTGGGCGGGTCTGTCAACAATGAGCAGTTCTTC	.	TRBJ2-1	.	TRBV13
CAWSAGGRNPNQPQHF	TGTGCCTGGAGTGCGGGAGGGAGGAACCCCAATCAGCCCCAGCATTTT	.	TRBJ1-5	.	TRBV30
CASSLEGTGYNEQFF	TGCGCCAGCAGCTTGGAAGGGACAGGGTACAATGAGCAGTTCTTC	.	TRBJ2-1	TRBD1	TRBV5-1
CASSFGGGANGLTF	TGTGCCAGCAGCTTTGGCGGCGGGGCCAACGGCCTGACTTTC	.	TRBJ2-6	.	TRBV7-6
CASLKGTSGIREQFF	TGTGCCAGCCTGAAGGGGACTAGCGGGATCAGGGAGCAGTTCTTC	.	TRBJ2-1	TRBD2	TRBV4-2
CASSSGTGYSNQPQHF	TGTGCCAGTAGTAGTGGGACAGGATATAGCAATCAGCCCCAGCATTTT	.	TRBJ1-5	TRBD1	TRBV19
CASSPSRGPEAFF	TGTGCCAGCTCACCTTCTAGGGGCCCTGAAGCTTTCTTT	once	TRBJ1-1	.	TRBV18
CASSQGSGAYNEQFF	TGTGCCAGCAGCCAAGGTAGCGGGGCCTACAATGAGCAGTTCTTC	.	TRBJ2-1	TRBD2	TRBV4-2
CASSSSSSGIWETQYF	TGTGCCAGTAGTTCGTCGAGTAGCGGGATATGGGAGACCCAGTACTTC	.	TRBJ2-5	TRBD2	TRBV19
CASSERPRTGYGYTF	TGTGCCAGCAGTGAAAGACCTCGGACAGGCTATGGCTACACCTTC	.	TRBJ1-2	TRBD1	TRBV25-1
CAISQGPGYTF	TGTGCCATTTCGCAGGGGCCAGGCTACACCTTC	few	TRBJ1-2	.	TRBV6-1
CSVGEGQPQHF	TGCAGCGTTGGTGAGGGACAGCCCCAGCATTTT	.	TRBJ1-5	.	TRBV29-1
CASSLEVAGLYEQYF	TGTGCCAGCAGCTTAGAGGTAGCGGGACTCTACGAGCAGTACTTC	.	TRBJ2-7	TRBD2	TRBV7-3
CSARQLETQYF	TGCAGTGCTAGGCAGTTAGAGACCCAGTACTTC	.	TRBJ2-5	.	TRBV20-1
CASSLDPGFNQPQHF	TGTGCCAGCAGCTTAGACCCAGGCTTCAATCAGCCCCAGCATTTT	.	TRBJ1-5	.	TRBV11-2
CASGGTSVYNEQFF	TGTGCTAGTGGTGGGACTAGCGTCTACAATGAGCAGTTCTTC	.	TRBJ2-1	TRBD2	TRBV12-5
CAWSVRVNTIYF	TGTGCCTGGAGTGTACGGGTAAACACCATATATTTT	.	TRBJ1-3	.	TRBV30
CASSESGTHYEQYF	TGTGCCAGCAGCGAGTCCGGGACACATTACGAGCAGTACTTC	.	TRBJ2-7	.	TRBV7-6
CASSLQTGELFF	TGTGCCAGCAGCTTACAGACCGGGGAGCTGTTTTTT	.	TRBJ2-2	.	TRBV7-9
CASSPIGGQSGELFF	TGTGCCAGCAGCCCGATCGGGGGGCAGTCCGGGGAGCTGTTTTTT	.	TRBJ2-2	.	TRBV7-7
CASRGRGNIQYF	TGTGCCAGCCGCGGTCGGGGAAACATTCAGTACTTC	.	TRBJ2-4	.	TRBV25-1
CASKPQRGFQNTIYF	TGTGCCAGCAAGCCCCAGCGGGGTTTCCAGAACACCATATATTTT	.	TRBJ1-3	.	TRBV6-5
CAIRDLSTDTQYF	TGTGCCATCAGGGACTTAAGCACAGATACGCAGTATTTT	.	TRBJ2-3	.	TRBV10-3
CASTPPVGVSNQPQHF	TGTGCCAGCACCCCACCCGTGGGCGTCAGCAATCAGCCCCAGCATTTT	.	TRBJ1-5	.	TRBV28
CASSPRQGAYEQYF	TGTGCCAGCTCACCACGGCAGGGCGCCTACGAGCAGTACTTC	few	TRBJ2-7	.	TRBV18
CASTSSAHYQETQYF	TGTGCCAGCACCTCTAGCGCCCATTACCAAGAGACCCAGTACTTC	.	TRBJ2-5	.	TRBV6-5
CASSLAGLKNIQYF	TGCGCCAGCAGTCTAGCGGGACTAAAAAACATTCAGTACTTC	.	TRBJ2-4	TRBD2	TRBV27
CASSLVAGGSGGANVLTF	TGTGCCAGCAGTTTGGTAGCGGGAGGCTCGGGGGGGGCCAACGTCCTGACTTTC	.	TRBJ2-6	TRBD2	TRBV25-1
CASSSRVRELGNTQYF	TGTGCCAGCAGTTCACGTGTGCGGGAGCTGGGGAATACGCAGTATTTT	.	TRBJ2-3	TRBD2	TRBV27
CASSLETGGEKLFF	TGTGCCAGCAGCTTAGAGACAGGGGGTGAAAAACTGTTTTTT	.	TRBJ1-4	TRBD1	TRBV5-8
CASSLERDSNQPQHF	TGTGCCAGCAGCCTAGAACGAGATAGCAATCAGCCCCAGCATTTT	.	TRBJ1-5	.	TRBV4-2
CPGSADVSNDRGPLYEQYF	TGTCCTGGGAGCGCAGATGTCTCCAATGACAGGGGCCCTCTCTACGAGCAGTACTTC	.	TRBJ2-7	.	TRBV22-1
CASSYKAGYQPQHF	TGTGCCAGCAGTTACAAGGCGGGGTATCAGCCCCAGCATTTT	.	TRBJ1-5	.	TRBV6-6
CASSYTVAETQYF	TGTGCCAGCAGCTACACGGTAGCCGAGACCCAGTACTTC	.	TRBJ2-5	.	TRBV6-5
CASSEEGASQGYTF	TGCGCCAGCAGTGAGGAGGGGGCCTCTCAAGGCTACACCTTC	.	TRBJ1-2	TRBD1	TRBV10-2
CASWEGTGQPQHF	TGTGCCAGCTGGGAGGGGACCGGACAGCCCCAGCATTTT	.	TRBJ1-5	.	TRBV6-6
CASSHLRLAGEGYEQYF	TGCGCCAGCAGCCATCTCCGACTAGCGGGAGAGGGCTACGAGCAGTACTTC	.	TRBJ2-7	TRBD2	TRBV4-1
CATSRDQSRAQGAGNTIYF	TGTGCCACCAGCAGAGATCAAAGCAGGGCACAGGGTGCTGGAAACACCATATATTTT	.	TRBJ1-3	.	TRBV15
CARSLPGQGRGYQPQHF	TGTGCCAGAAGCTTACCGGGACAGGGGAGGGGATATCAGCCCCAGCATTTT	few	TRBJ1-5	TRBD1	TRBV5-3
CASRGGPGGAVGETQYF	TGTGCCAGCCGCGGGGGGCCGGGGGGAGCGGTTGGGGAGACCCAGTACTTC	.	TRBJ2-5	TRBD2	TRBV7-9